Below, 7 T cell receptor beta chains from the same sample are listed, as sequenced in a study of blood T cells in healthy people across ages. PCR was performed a second time for about 7 to 11 cycles using a sample-barcoded 5' primer and a J-beta primer mix. TCRdb re-called the 5' RACE reads with MiXCR, one entry per CDR3 protein. The table has 1.8 million or so distinct CDR3 sequences, more than 35% seen once. Sequences were obtained from blood. Receptors were obtained from a human donor in good health.

The chain recombines TRBV7-9 with TRBJ2-5; D remains unclear. The CDR3 is 15 residues long. Germline V gene data show CDR1 as SEHNR and CDR2 as FQNEAQ (reference sequence). Between the trimmed V and J ends, which lost 5 bases and 11 bases, there was a span of 24 bases. This chain's CDR3 is CASSALGVGFLEQYF. In nucleotides, the CDR3 is TGTGCCAGCAGCGCCCTGGGCGTGGGGTTTTTGGAGCAGTACTTC.

This chain uses TRBV2 with TRBJ1-4, with D perhaps TRBD1 (5 bases). Germline V CDR1 and CDR2: SNHLY, FYNNEI. The V gene lost 11 bases and the J gene lost 7 bases, with 17 bases spanning the gap. CDR3 size: 13 residues. The CDR3 spells CAGQDRLAEKLFF. CDR3 in DNA: TGTGCCGGACAAGACAGACTGGCTGAAAAACTGTTTTTT.

V is TRBV28 and J is TRBJ2-7; no firm D call. In germline, CDR1 is MDHEN, CDR2 SYDVKM. The V and J ends lost 7 bases and 1 base respectively, with 14 bases between them. The CDR3 length is 14 residues. The CDR3 coding sequence is TGTGCCAGCAACACCCGGACGGTTTCCTACGAGCAGTACTTC. It codes for CASNTRTVSYEQYF.

The sample holds a few counts of this clonotype. The CDR3 region is CASTQVRDAEQYF. In nucleotides, the CDR3 is TGTGCCAGCACCCAAGTTAGGGACGCCGAGCAGTACTTC. V gene TRBV7-2 combines with J gene TRBJ2-4, with D perhaps TRBD1 or TRBD2 (5 bases each). The last part of the DNA fits TRBJ2-7 better; the J call may be wrong. The germline V gene encodes CDR1 SGHTA and CDR2 FQGNSA. This CDR3 is 13 amino acids long.

As concerns this clonotype: A much larger clone is a single base away; this may be a read error. V gene TRBV18 combines with J gene TRBJ2-7; the D is unclear. Germline lookup yields CDR1 KGHSH and CDR2 LQKENI. This CDR3 is 14 amino acids long. The CDR3 sequence is CTSSPGNSENEQYF. The CDR3, as DNA: TGTACCAGCTCACCAGGAAACTCAGAAAACGAGCAGTACTTC.

This chain connects TRBV10-3 to TRBJ2-4, with 7 positions matching TRBD2. The CDR3 extends over 12 amino acids. CDR1 ENHRY and CDR2 SYGVKD come from the germline V gene. After removal of 2 bases from V and 13 bases from J, the junction contained 5 bases not matched to a gene. The CDR3 protein is CAISEVGREQYF. The CDR3 nucleotides read TGTGCCATCAGTGAGGTGGGGCGGGAGCAGTACTTC.

The V gene is TRBV10-2, the J gene TRBJ2-5; 10 bases align to TRBD1. V shed 6 bases and J 0 bases; nucleotides not matched to a gene: 1. Germline CDR1 and CDR2: WSHSY and SAAADI. The CDR3 length is 14 residues. The CDR3 spells CASRDRGYQETQYF. CDR3 bases: TGCGCCAGCAGGGACAGGGGGTACCAAGAGACCCAGTACTTC.